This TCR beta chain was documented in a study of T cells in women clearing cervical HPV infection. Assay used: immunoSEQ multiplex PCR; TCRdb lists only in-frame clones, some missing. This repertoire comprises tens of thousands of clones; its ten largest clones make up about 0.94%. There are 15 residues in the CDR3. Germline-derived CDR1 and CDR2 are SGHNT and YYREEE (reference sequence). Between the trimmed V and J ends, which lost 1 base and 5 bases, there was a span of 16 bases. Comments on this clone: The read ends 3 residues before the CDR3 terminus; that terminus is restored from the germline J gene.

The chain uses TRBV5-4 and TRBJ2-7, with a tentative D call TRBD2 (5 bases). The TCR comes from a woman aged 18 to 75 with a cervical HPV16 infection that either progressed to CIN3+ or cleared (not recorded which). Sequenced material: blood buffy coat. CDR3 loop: CASSLFVSPRDEQYF. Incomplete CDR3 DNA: TGTGCCAGCAGCTTGTTCGTCTCCCCGAGGGACGAG.